This T cell receptor (beta chain) appears in the sequencing data of a study of blood T cell repertoires in COVID-19. CDR3 size: 14 residues. Germline V gene sequence: CDR1 MNHEY, CDR2 SVGAGI. Between the trimmed V and J ends, which lost 5 bases and 5 bases, there was a span of 13 bases. Sequenced by immunoSEQ multiplex PCR; TCRdb stores in-frame clones only, minus some. This sample carries fewer than 200,000 clones, about 88% of them seen once, and the ten largest clones take about 2.5%. Sequenced material: peripheral blood. The chain combines TRBV6-5 with TRBJ2-1, with D possibly TRBD1 on 5 matching bases. The clonotype originates from a woman of 80 years or more with COVID-19, enrolled during active disease. CDR3 DNA: TGTGCCAGCAGTCTCGGACATTATAACAATGAGCAGTTCTTC. Protein sequence: CASSLGHYNNEQFF.